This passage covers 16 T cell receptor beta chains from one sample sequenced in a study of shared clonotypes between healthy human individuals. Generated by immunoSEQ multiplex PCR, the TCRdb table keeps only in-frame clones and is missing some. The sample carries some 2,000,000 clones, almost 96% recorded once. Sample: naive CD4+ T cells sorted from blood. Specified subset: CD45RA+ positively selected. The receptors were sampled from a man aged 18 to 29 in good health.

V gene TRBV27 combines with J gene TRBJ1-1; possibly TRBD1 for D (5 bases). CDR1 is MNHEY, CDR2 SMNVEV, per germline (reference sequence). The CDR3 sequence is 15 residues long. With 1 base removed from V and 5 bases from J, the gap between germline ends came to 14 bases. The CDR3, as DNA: TGTGCCAGCAGTTTATTGGGAGGGGAAGGGACTGAAGCTTTCTTT. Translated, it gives CASSLLGGEGTEAFF.

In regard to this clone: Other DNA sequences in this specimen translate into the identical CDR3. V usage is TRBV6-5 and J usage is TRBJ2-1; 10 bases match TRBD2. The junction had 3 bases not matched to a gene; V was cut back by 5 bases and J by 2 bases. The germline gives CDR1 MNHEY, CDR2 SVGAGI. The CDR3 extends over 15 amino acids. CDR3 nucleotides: TGTGCCAGCAGTCCCCTAGCGGGGGCCTACAATGAGCAGTTCTTC. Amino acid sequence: CASSPLAGAYNEQFF.

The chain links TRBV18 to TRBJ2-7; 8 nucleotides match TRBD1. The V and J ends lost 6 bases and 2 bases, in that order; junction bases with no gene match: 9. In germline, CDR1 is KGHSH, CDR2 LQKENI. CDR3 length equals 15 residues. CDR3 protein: CASSPGSTGAYEQYF. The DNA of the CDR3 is TGTGCCAGCTCCCCGGGGTCGACAGGGGCCTACGAGCAGTACTTC.

CDR3: CASSLGDEQFF. CDR3 coding DNA: TGTGCCAGCAGCCTGGGAGATGAGCAGTTCTTC. The chain links TRBV7-3 to TRBJ2-1, with D maybe TRBD2 (5 bases). V lost 5 bases and J lost 8, with 7 bases in between. The CDR3 contains 11 residues. Germline CDR1 and CDR2: SGHTA and FQGTGA.

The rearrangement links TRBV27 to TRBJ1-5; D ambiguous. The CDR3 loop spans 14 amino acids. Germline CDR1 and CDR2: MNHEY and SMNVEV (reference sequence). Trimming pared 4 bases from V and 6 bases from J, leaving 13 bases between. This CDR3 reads CASSYSGPSQPQHF. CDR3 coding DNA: TGTGCCAGCAGTTACTCTGGACCGAGTCAGCCCCAGCATTTT.

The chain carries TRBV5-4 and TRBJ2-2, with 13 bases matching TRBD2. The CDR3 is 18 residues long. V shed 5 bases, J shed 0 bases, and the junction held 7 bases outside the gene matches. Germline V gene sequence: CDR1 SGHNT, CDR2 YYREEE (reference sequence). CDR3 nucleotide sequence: TGTGCCAGCAGGCACGCAGGGACTAGCGGGGCGAACACCGGGGAGCTGTTTTTT. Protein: CASRHAGTSGANTGELFF.

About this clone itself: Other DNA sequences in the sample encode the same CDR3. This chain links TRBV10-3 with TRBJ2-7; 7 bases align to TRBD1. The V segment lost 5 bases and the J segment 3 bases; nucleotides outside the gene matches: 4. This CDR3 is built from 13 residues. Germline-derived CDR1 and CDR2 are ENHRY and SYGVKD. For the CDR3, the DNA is TGTGCCATCAGTACAGGGGACGTCTACGAGCAGTACTTC. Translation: CAISTGDVYEQYF.

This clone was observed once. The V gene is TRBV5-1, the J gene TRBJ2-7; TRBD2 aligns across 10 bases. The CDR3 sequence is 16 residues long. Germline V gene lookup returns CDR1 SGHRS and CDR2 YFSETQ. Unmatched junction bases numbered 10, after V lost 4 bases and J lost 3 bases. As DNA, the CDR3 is TGCGCCAGCAGCACCGGGCCTAGCGGGGGAGGCTACGAGCAGTACTTC. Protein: CASSTGPSGGGYEQYF.

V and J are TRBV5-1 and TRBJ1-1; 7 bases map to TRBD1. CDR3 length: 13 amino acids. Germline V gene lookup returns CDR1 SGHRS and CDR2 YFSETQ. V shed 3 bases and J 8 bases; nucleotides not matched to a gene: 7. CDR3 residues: CASSSDRNLEAFF. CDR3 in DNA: TGCGCCAGCAGCTCGGACAGGAACTTAGAAGCTTTCTTT.

The CDR3 nucleotides are TGTGCCATCAGGGGGACAGGGGACGGCTCACCCCTCCACTTT. This sequence encodes CAIRGTGDGSPLHF. V gene TRBV10-3 combines with J gene TRBJ1-6; 10 nucleotides match TRBD1. Germline V gives CDR1 ENHRY, CDR2 SYGVKD. V was clipped by 6 bases and J by 10 bases; unmatched bases: 6. The CDR3 is 14 residues long.

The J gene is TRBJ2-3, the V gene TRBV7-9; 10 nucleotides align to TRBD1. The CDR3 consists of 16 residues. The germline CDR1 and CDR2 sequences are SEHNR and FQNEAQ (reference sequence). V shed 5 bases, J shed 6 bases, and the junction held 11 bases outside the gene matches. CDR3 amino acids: CASSEQGTGAWDTQYF. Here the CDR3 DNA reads TGTGCCAGCAGCGAACAAGGGACAGGGGCTTGGGATACGCAGTATTTT.

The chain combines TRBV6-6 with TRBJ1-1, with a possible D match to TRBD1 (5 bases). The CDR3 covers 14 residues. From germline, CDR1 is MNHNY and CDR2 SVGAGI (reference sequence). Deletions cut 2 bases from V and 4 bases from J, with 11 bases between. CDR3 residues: CASSYGDWGTEAFF. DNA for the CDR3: TGTGCCAGCAGTTACGGGGACTGGGGCACTGAAGCTTTCTTT.

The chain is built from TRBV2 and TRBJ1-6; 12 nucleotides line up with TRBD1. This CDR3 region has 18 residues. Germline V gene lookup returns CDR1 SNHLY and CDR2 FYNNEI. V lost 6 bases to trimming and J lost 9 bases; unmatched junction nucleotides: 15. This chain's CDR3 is CASSKRRPGQGAISPLHF. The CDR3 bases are TGTGCCAGCAGCAAACGGAGACCGGGACAGGGGGCGATTTCACCCCTCCACTTT.

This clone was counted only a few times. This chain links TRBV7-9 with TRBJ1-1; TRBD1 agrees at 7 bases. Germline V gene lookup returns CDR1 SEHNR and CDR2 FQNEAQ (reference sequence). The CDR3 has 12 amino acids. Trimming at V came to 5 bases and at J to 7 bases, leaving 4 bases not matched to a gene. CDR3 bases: TGTGCCAGCAGCGGTGCAGGGGGTGAAGCTTTCTTT. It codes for CASSGAGGEAFF.

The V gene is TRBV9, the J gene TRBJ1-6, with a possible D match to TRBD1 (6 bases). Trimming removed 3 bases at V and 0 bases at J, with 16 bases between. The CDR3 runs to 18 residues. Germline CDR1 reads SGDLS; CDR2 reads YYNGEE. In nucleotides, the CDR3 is TGTGCCAGCAGCGACCACAGGGAGGGCAGCTCCTATAATTCACCCCTCCACTTT. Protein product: CASSDHREGSSYNSPLHF.

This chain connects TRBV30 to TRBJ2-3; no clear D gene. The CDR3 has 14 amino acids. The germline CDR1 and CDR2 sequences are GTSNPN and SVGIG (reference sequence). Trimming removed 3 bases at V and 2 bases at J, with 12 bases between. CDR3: CAWRYSQHTDTQYF. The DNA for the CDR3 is TGTGCCTGGAGGTACAGCCAACACACAGATACGCAGTATTTT.